The TCR beta chain under discussion was sequenced for a study of T cell responses to AZD1222 COVID-19 vaccine (TCRdb year 2021). With respect to the entire study: A total of about 250 trial participants underwent TCR sequencing, of whom under 220 had received two doses of AZD1222 and around 25 had received two doses of the MenACWY control vaccine. Trial participants were enrolled by age into 18-55, 56-69 and 70-plus year subgroups, with around 140, 26 and 57 TCR-sequenced participants respectively.

Comment on this clone: No antigen is known for it. Base-call qualities are not available, and no considerably larger clone is one nucleotide away.

This sample's time point label indicates: about 28 days (+/-7) after the second vaccine dose. AZD1222 recipients given second doses at about 4 weeks or at about 12 weeks were pooled, since spike-specific TCR depth and breadth were not found to differ between the two schedules. The vaccinee samples were drawn from two UK trials, COV001 and COV002, one of which was a single-blind randomized controlled phase 2/3 trial testing AZD1222 (ChAdOx1 nCoV-19) in healthy adults. Trial participant PBMC samples were collected at day 0 and day 28 after the second dose for TCRbeta chain sequencing. The CDR3 regions of human TCRbeta chains were analyzed by immunosequencing. Per the authors' processing: TCRs in the repertoires were compared against a reference library of SARS-CoV-2-specific TCRs that had been generated with the MIRA antigen-specificity platform. Breadth meant the fraction of unique TCRs that were SARS-CoV-2-associated, whereas depth meant the fraction of total T cells that were SARS-CoV-2-associated. Using the MIRA data, each spike-specific TCR was mapped to the spike region that the TCR reacts to and placed in a CD4 or CD8 class. Log10-transformed breadth and depth values were compared by one-way ANOVA with Sidak's multiple comparisons tests. TCRdb took this table from immuneACCESS and kept in-frame rearrangements with V and J called. Such tables lack part of the clones; where checked against another copy, unresolved V genes explain under half of the gap, and the rest is unexplained. Clone size and the V and J calls come from that table; the DNA yielded D and trimming. Across this sample there are over 130,000 clones, with around 90% seen only once. The ten largest account for more than 3% of the sample.

Study-level results and caveats: Participants were mostly white British, with more females than males. The authors suggested clonal diversity may have been underestimated. Vaccine-associated CD4 TCRs spanned the whole spike protein, with dominant responses in regions 160-218 and 743-854. Because no day 14 peak-response samples were available, repertoires were characterized only after the peak T cell response. Conclusions about previously exposed vaccinees were limited because only five to seven AZD1222 recipients were SARS-CoV-2 seropositive at baseline. After two AZD1222 doses, spike-specific TCR breadth and depth were significantly higher than at day 0 and than in MenACWY recipients. Reportedly, close to half of the unique spike-specific TCRs recognized epitopes lying outside the regions that are mutated in the B.1.351 and B.1.1.7 variants. The 56-69-year group was small, and its depth increase did not reach significance, likely because of low power.

This receptor was taken from an adult who received the AZD1222 COVID-19 vaccine. The sequencing here drew on peripheral blood, taken 28 days after the second AZD1222 dose.

The CDR3 reads CASSSGTEQYF. The DNA is TGTGCCAGCAGCTCGGGGACCGAGCAGTACTTC. Here the chain combines TRBV14 and TRBJ2-7; the D gene could be either TRBD1 or TRBD2, each agreeing at 5 bases. Including cysteine and phenylalanine, the CDR3 has 11 amino acids. Just the 33-base CDR3 DNA is kept, in frame starting at base 1. CDR1 and CDR2, per the germline V gene, are SGHDN and FVKESK. V drops 5 bases and J drops 6 bases, leaving 8 bases in between.